This entry lists 28 T cell receptor beta chains sequenced from one sample in a study of identical twins. Each CDR3 protein is one row after TCRdb ran MiXCR on the 5' RACE reads. The sample contains about 530,000 distinct CDR3 sequences, approximately 20% of which appear only once. These data were likewise used in another study, on yellow fever vaccine responses in identical twins.

The sequenced sample was CD4+ T cells sorted from blood. The receptors stem from a young woman in good health.

The V gene is TRBV12-3 or TRBV12-4, the J gene TRBJ1-6; a weak D match, TRBD1 (5 bases). The germline V and J ends were trimmed by 6 bases and 9 bases, with 9 bases remaining between them. This CDR3 spans 12 amino acids. DNA of the CDR3: TGTGCCAGCAGGGTTAGGGGTTCACCCCTCCACTTT. This encodes CASRVRGSPLHF.

This clonotype came up a few times. This rearrangement joins TRBV6-4 to TRBJ1-2; possibly TRBD1 for D (6 bases). V was trimmed by 3 bases and J by 8 bases, leaving 13 bases between them. This CDR3 region has 13 residues. CDR1 is MRHNA and CDR2 is SNTAGT in the germline V gene. The CDR3: CASSEREGGGYTF. The CDR3 DNA is TGTGCCAGCAGTGAACGTGAAGGGGGAGGCTACACCTTC.

The rearrangement uses TRBV5-1 and TRBJ2-5; D is undetermined. Between the trimmed V and J ends, which lost 7 bases and 5 bases, there was a span of 15 bases. The CDR3 totals 13 residues. CDR1 is SGHRS and CDR2 is YFSETQ in the germline V gene. The CDR3 sequence is CASSRTLAETQYF. In DNA form, the CDR3 reads TGCGCCAGCTCAAGGACCCTGGCGGAGACCCAGTACTTC.

The chain has TRBV20-1 and TRBJ1-1; D is ambiguous. The CDR3 contains 12 residues. Germline V gene data show CDR1 as DFQATT and CDR2 as SNEGSKA (reference sequence). Trimming stripped 4 bases from V and 5 bases from J, with 11 bases between. CDR3 sequence reads: CSATGENTEAFF. CDR3 sequence (DNA): TGCAGTGCTACGGGTGAGAATACTGAAGCTTTCTTT.

This clonotype was observed a few times. The rearrangement uses TRBV20-1 and TRBJ2-3; 7 nucleotides line up with TRBD1. The CDR3 spans 15 residues. Germline-derived CDR1 and CDR2 are DFQATT and SNEGSKA (reference sequence). V shed 0 bases and J 0 bases; nucleotides not matched to a gene: 3. The chain's CDR3 is CSARDRTGSTDTQYF. CDR3 DNA: TGCAGTGCTAGAGATCGGACAGGTAGCACAGATACGCAGTATTTT.

This clonotype was found a few times. This chain links TRBV29-1 with TRBJ2-2; D might be TRBD1 (6 bases). Germline lookup yields CDR1 SQVTM and CDR2 ANQGSEA. The V and J ends lost 5 bases and 7 bases respectively, with 23 bases between them. The length of the CDR3 is 16 residues. This CDR3 reads CSVPKGVGLQVGELFF. The CDR3, as DNA: TGCAGCGTTCCAAAGGGGGTCGGCCTACAAGTCGGGGAGCTGTTTTTT.

This clonotype showed up just a few times. The chain recombines TRBV29-1 with TRBJ2-1, with 8 positions matching TRBD2. This CDR3 is built from 15 residues. Trimming at V came to 6 bases and at J to 0 bases, leaving 7 bases not matched to a gene. Germline values: CDR1 SQVTM, CDR2 ANQGSEA. CDR3 coding DNA: TGCAGCGTCCGACTAGCGCGGAGCTCCTACAATGAGCAGTTCTTC. It is translated as CSVRLARSSYNEQFF.

The gene calls are TRBV5-1 and TRBJ2-3; D call uncertain. The CDR3 has 15 residues. Trimming left V 0 bases short and J 0 bases short, with 8 bases between. Germline-derived CDR1 and CDR2 are SGHRS and YFSETQ. CDR3 coding DNA: TGCGCCAGCAGCTTGGGGTCTGCTAGCACAGATACGCAGTATTTT. This gives the protein CASSLGSASTDTQYF.

This clonotype was detected only a few times. V and J are TRBV10-3 and TRBJ2-2, with 7 bases that match TRBD1. Germline CDR1 and CDR2: ENHRY and SYGVKD. This CDR3 contains 16 residues. With 3 bases clipped from V and 1 base from J, the junction kept 5 bases outside the gene matches. The CDR3 reads CAISDQNRGNTGELFF. DNA for the CDR3: TGTGCCATCAGTGACCAAAACAGGGGGAACACCGGGGAGCTGTTTTTT.

V is TRBV12-3 or TRBV12-4 and J is TRBJ2-1; D possibly corresponds to TRBD1 (5 bases). The CDR3 loop spans 18 amino acids. Trimming shortened V by 11 bases and J by 0 bases, and 26 bases separated the two germline ends. CDR3 DNA sequence: TGTGCCCTCTGTTGGGAACGTGGGGCCTCAAGCTCCTACAATGAGCAGTTCTTC. It specifies CALCWERGASSSYNEQFF.

The chain combines TRBV24-1 with TRBJ2-5; D is tentatively TRBD1 or TRBD2 (5 bases each). This CDR3 has 14 amino acids. The V gene lost 3 bases and the J gene lost 3 bases, with 10 bases spanning the gap. CDR1 KGHDR and CDR2 SFDVKD come from the germline V gene. The CDR3 here is CATSDRDGKETQYF. CDR3 in DNA: TGTGCCACCAGTGATCGGGACGGGAAAGAGACCCAGTACTTC.

This chain links TRBV12-3 or TRBV12-4 with TRBJ2-5, with TRBD2 identical over 8 bases. The CDR3 consists of 14 residues. J gave up 5 bases and V 6 bases, and 8 bases lay outside the gene matches. CDR3 loop: CASSLGLATETQYF. Here the CDR3 DNA reads TGTGCCAGCAGCCTCGGACTAGCTACGGAGACCCAGTACTTC.

The J gene is TRBJ1-4, the V gene TRBV5-1; D ambiguous. V was shortened by 3 bases and J by 0 bases, with 6 bases between the two germline ends. Germline loops: CDR1 SGHRS, CDR2 YFSETQ. This CDR3 is 14 amino acids long. The CDR3 DNA follows: TGCGCCAGCAGCTCAAAATCAACTAATGAAAAACTGTTTTTT. It yields the protein CASSSKSTNEKLFF.

The chain carries TRBV5-1 and TRBJ2-4; possibly TRBD2 for D (7 bases). The V end lost 6 bases, the J end lost 3 bases, and 16 bases lay between the germline ends. This CDR3 comprises 15 residues. Germline CDR1 is SGHRS and CDR2 is YFSETQ. The CDR3 nucleotides read TGCGCCAGCACCTGGGGGGGGCTTGGCAAAAACATTCAGTACTTC. This encodes CASTWGGLGKNIQYF.

The chain couples TRBV28 to TRBJ2-7; D possibly corresponds to TRBD1 (5 bases). This CDR3 comprises 14 residues. Germline-derived CDR1 and CDR2 are MDHEN and SYDVKM. V was shortened by 8 bases and J by 5 bases, with 19 bases between the two germline ends. CDR3 coding DNA: TGTGCCAGCGCCCTTGGACACTCGTCTGACGAGCAGTACTTC. Its protein product is CASALGHSSDEQYF.

The table lists this clonotype with a few counts. The rearrangement joins TRBV13 to TRBJ2-1; 11 nucleotides match TRBD2. The J segment lost 5 bases and the V segment lost 5 bases, leaving 11 bases of the junction unmatched. The CDR3 totals 17 residues. CDR1 and CDR2 from the germline V gene are PRHDT and FYEKMQ (reference sequence). The CDR3 region is CASSPTPGLAAHNEQFF. CDR3 coding DNA: TGTGCCAGCAGCCCAACGCCGGGACTAGCGGCACACAATGAGCAGTTCTTC.

There are a few counts of this clonotype. This chain joins TRBV18 and TRBJ1-2; TRBD1 matches 7 bases. CDR3 length equals 17 residues. Germline-derived CDR1 and CDR2 are KGHSH and LQKENI. Trimming at V came to 5 bases and at J to 3 bases, leaving 15 bases not matched to a gene. CDR3 sequence reads: CASSYSTGVGADYGYTF. The DNA of the CDR3 is TGTGCCAGCTCATATTCTACAGGGGTTGGTGCCGACTATGGCTACACCTTC.

This chain connects TRBV7-6 to TRBJ2-5; possibly TRBD2 for D (6 bases). V gave up 4 bases and J gave up 5 bases, with 23 bases separating them. This CDR3 has 17 residues. Germline CDR1 is SGHVS and CDR2 is FNYEAQ. The CDR3 nucleotides read TGTGCCAGCAGCTCTTGGCAGGGTCTAGCTGGAGGGGAGACCCAGTACTTC. This gives the protein CASSSWQGLAGGETQYF.

This clonotype has ten or more counts. The chain couples TRBV27 to TRBJ2-2; 7 nucleotides line up with TRBD1. Germline loops: CDR1 MNHEY, CDR2 SMNVEV (reference sequence). The CDR3 is made up of 15 amino acids. Losses at the gene ends were 5 bases for V and 5 bases for J; bases not matched to a gene: 8. Here the CDR3 DNA reads TGTGCCAGCAGTCTGCGACAGGGACGAACCGGGGAGCTGTTTTTT. Translated: CASSLRQGRTGELFF.

The sample holds a few counts of this clonotype. The chain links TRBV10-3 to TRBJ2-7, with D maybe TRBD1 (6 bases). The CDR3 is 14 residues long. Germline lookup yields CDR1 ENHRY and CDR2 SYGVKD. V was pared by 4 bases and J by 6 bases, with 16 bases between. As DNA, the CDR3 is TGTGCCATCAGTGCGGACAGCTCTGGGGGCGAGCAGTACGTC. It encodes CAISADSSGGEQYV.

The CDR3 DNA sequence: TGTGCCAGCAGCTGGACTAGCGGGTTCGGCGGGGAGCTGTTTTTT. Its protein product is CASSWTSGFGGELFF. The chain links TRBV7-3 to TRBJ2-2; 11 bases are shared with TRBD2. The germline V gene has CDR1 SGHTA and CDR2 FQGTGA. The ends lost 4 bases at V and 7 bases at J; junction bases unmatched: 5. This CDR3 spans 15 amino acids.

The J gene is TRBJ2-3, the V gene TRBV5-1; 11 positions agree with TRBD2. Germline V gene sequence: CDR1 SGHRS, CDR2 YFSETQ. Trimming cost V 0 bases and J 2 bases; bases outside gene matches: 5. The CDR3 length is 17 residues. The CDR3: CASSLGGTSGTTDTQYF. The DNA of the CDR3 is TGCGCCAGCAGCTTGGGGGGGACTAGCGGCACCACAGATACGCAGTATTTT.

The chain couples TRBV9 to TRBJ2-1, with 7 bases lining up with TRBD2. The CDR3 loop spans 15 amino acids. V shed 3 bases, J shed 4 bases, and the junction held 7 bases outside the gene matches. CDR1 and CDR2 from the germline V gene are SGDLS and YYNGEE. CDR3 nucleotide sequence: TGTGCCAGCAGCGCTGAAGCGGGGCTATACAATGAGCAGTTCTTC. Translated, it gives CASSAEAGLYNEQFF.

The chain couples TRBV2 to TRBJ2-1; 7 nucleotides line up with TRBD2. V was pared by 6 bases and J by 8 bases, with 7 bases of the junction left unmatched. Per the germline V gene, CDR1 is SNHLY and CDR2 is FYNNEI. The CDR3 contains 13 residues. In DNA, the CDR3 is TGTGCCAGCAGACCTGGACTAGTCGATGAGCAGTTCTTC. Its protein is CASRPGLVDEQFF.

The V call is TRBV29-1, the J call TRBJ1-1; D gene ambiguous. Germline assignment: CDR1 SQVTM and CDR2 ANQGSEA. V lost 0 bases, J lost 0 bases, and 8 bases lay in between. The CDR3 is 14 residues long. The CDR3 sequence: CSVEERFMNTEAFF. DNA of the CDR3: TGCAGCGTTGAAGAGCGTTTTATGAACACTGAAGCTTTCTTT.

This sequence joins TRBV20-1 and TRBJ2-2; D perhaps matches TRBD2 (6 bases). The V end lost 2 bases, the J end lost 1 base, and 11 bases lay between the germline ends. This CDR3 contains 15 residues. Germline-derived CDR1 and CDR2 are DFQATT and SNEGSKA (reference sequence). CDR3 in DNA: TGCAGTGCTAGAAGCCGGGACTTGAACACCGGGGAGCTGTTTTTT. This codes for CSARSRDLNTGELFF.

The chain links TRBV7-6 to TRBJ2-1; D remains unclear. The germline V gene has CDR1 SGHVS and CDR2 FNYEAQ. The CDR3 extends over 14 amino acids. V lost 3 bases to trimming and J lost 5 bases, with 11 bases between them. The CDR3 protein is CASSLVYRDNEQFF. The CDR3 bases are TGTGCCAGCAGCTTGGTATACAGAGACAATGAGCAGTTCTTC.

The chain joins TRBV29-1 to TRBJ2-5; 7 positions agree with TRBD1. This CDR3 has 14 residues. Trimming cost V 4 bases and J 0 bases; bases outside gene matches: 5. Germline V gene sequence: CDR1 SQVTM, CDR2 ANQGSEA. For the CDR3, the DNA is TGCAGCGTTGGAAAGGGGACAGACCAAGAGACCCAGTACTTC. It is translated as CSVGKGTDQETQYF.